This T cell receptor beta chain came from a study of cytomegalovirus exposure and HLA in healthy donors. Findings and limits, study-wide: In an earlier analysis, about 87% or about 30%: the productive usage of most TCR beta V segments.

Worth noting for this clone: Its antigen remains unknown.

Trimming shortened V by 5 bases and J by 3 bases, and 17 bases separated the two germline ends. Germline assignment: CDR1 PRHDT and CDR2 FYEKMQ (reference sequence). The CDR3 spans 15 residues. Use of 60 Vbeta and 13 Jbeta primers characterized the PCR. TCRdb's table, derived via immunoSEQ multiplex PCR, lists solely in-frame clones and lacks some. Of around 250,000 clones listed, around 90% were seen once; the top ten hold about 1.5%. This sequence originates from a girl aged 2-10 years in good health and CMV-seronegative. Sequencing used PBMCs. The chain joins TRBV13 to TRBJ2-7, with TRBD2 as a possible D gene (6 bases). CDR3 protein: CASSLTGTGFYEQYF. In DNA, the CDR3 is TGTGCCAGCAGCCTAACCGGGACTGGGTTCTACGAGCAGTACTTC.